This TCR beta chain was observed in a study of OX40 agonist ivuxolimab in advanced cancers. This CDR3 region has 16 residues. Germline lookup yields CDR1 SEHNR and CDR2 FQNEAQ (reference sequence). Trimming left V 1 base short and J 0 bases short, with 13 bases between. The repertoire was sequenced with immunoSEQ multiplex PCR; TCRdb's copy has only in-frame clones and lacks some. The sample holds about 80,000 clones, around 94% seen once. Concerning this clone: Its antigen remains unidentified.

Overall study findings and caveats: Also present in some nonresponders was a low level of normalized T-cell clonal expansion. Which antigen the expanded peripheral T cells recognized is unknown. CD8+ T cells (on average) carried more expanded clones than CD4+ T cells. CD4+ and CD8+ blood T cells expanded clonally by week 6 at 0.1 to 3.0 mg/kg.

The sample in question was CD4+ or CD8+ T cells sorted from blood, obtained in a trial of the OX40 agonist ivuxolimab. The V call is TRBV7-9, the J call TRBJ2-7; D may be TRBD2 (5 bases). This sequence originates from an adult with an advanced solid tumor such as melanoma, head and neck, liver or kidney cancer. The CDR3 DNA reads TGTGCCAGCAGCTTAGACGGCCAGCGGAGCTCCTACGAGCAGTACTTC. It translates to CASSLDGQRSSYEQYF.